This T cell receptor (beta chain) was identified in a study of post-analysis software for immune sequencing data. Across the study: Multiple sclerosis in the patients followed relapsing-remitting, secondary progressive and progressive-relapsing courses. The study's findings and limits: Multiple sclerosis patients showed significantly lower normalized Chao1 diversity than controls did. Elevated frequency relative to controls characterized four or five TRBV segments in patients, TRBV5-6, TRBV5-1 and TRBV20-1 among them. F measure clustering grouped samples strongly by preparation batch.

The CDR3 totals 14 residues. CDR1 and CDR2 (germline): GTSNPN, SVGIG (reference sequence). Trimming took 2 bases from V and 0 from J, leaving 9 bases between them. Tagging with unique molecular identifiers was a feature of the TCR beta cDNA libraries. A population of roughly 0.85 to 11 million T cells gave rise to about 500,000 cDNA molecules. TCRdb processed the PCR reads anew with MiXCR; each CDR3 protein has one entry. The sample comprises 650,000 to 850,000 distinct CDR3 sequences, approximately 50% of which are singletons, and roughly 4.4% rests with the top ten. About this clonotype itself: The antigen remains undetermined.

The chain combines TRBV30 with TRBJ2-3; tentatively, D is TRBD1 (6 bases). The sequence came from a girl aged 10 to 17 with multiple sclerosis. Sequenced sample: blood. The CDR3 nucleotides read TGTGCCTGGAGTATACAGGGTAGCACAGATACGCAGTATTTT. Amino acids: CAWSIQGSTDTQYF.